A single T cell receptor (beta chain) is shown here with its context. A few counts support this clone. The target of this receptor is not known. No qualities accompany the bases; no much larger clone lies one base away. CDR1 LGHDT and CDR2 YNNKEL were looked up in the germline V gene (reference sequence). Including the terminal cysteine and phenylalanine, the CDR3 comprises 15 residues. The sequence is cut down to CDR3 DNA, 45 bases in frame from base 1. V gives up 1 base and J gives up 8 bases, and the segment between their germline ends measures 14 bases. These data belong to a study of vaccination effects on CD4 cells after COVID-19 (dated by TCRdb to between 2021 and 2024). For the study in its entirety: Across the study, the median time from the second dose to post-vaccine sampling was 72 days (range 14 to 241). SARS-CoV-2 spike-specific CD4+ TCR repertoires from before and after mRNA vaccination were compared in COVID-19 convalescent patients and in infection-naive vaccine recipients. Altogether, roughly 10 COVID-19 convalescent patients and several SARS-CoV-2-naive healthy vaccine recipients made up the full study. In the study, cultures from other donors were sequenced using the Oncomine TCR Beta short-read assay on an Illumina iSeq 100. Points the paper makes about the study in general: Among healthy vaccine recipients, nearly all vaccine-induced clones were SARS-CoV-2 mono-reactive, and only 1 of 255 was cross-reactive with common cold coronaviruses. Marked clonal contraction was observed in both infection-induced and vaccine-induced clones at late post-vaccination timepoints, consistent with waning T cell responses. Limitations of the study were the small number of convalescent patients and the absence of early post-infection timepoints.

To identify antigen-specific CD4+ T cell clonotypes by their expansion, the ViraFEST assay first stimulated PBMC with viral peptide pools and then applied TCR sequencing. After 10 days of culture, CD4+ T cells were isolated with the EasySep CD4+ T cell isolation kit. Each participant received two doses of an mRNA SARS-CoV-2 vaccine, either BNT162b2 or mRNA-1273. None of the healthy vaccine recipients had a prior SARS-CoV-2 infection, which was confirmed by nucleocapsid antibody tests that came back negative both before and after vaccination. About 2.2 million PBMC per well were cultured in IMDM with roughly 5% human AB serum, 10 IU/ml IL-2 and gentamicin, plus 10 ug/ml peptides. On days 3 and 7, half of the culture medium was replaced with fresh IL-2-containing medium. Unless otherwise noted, each peptide stimulation condition was cultured in triplicate wells. PBMC were separated from whole blood using Ficoll-Paque Plus gradient centrifugation and were then either cryopreserved at -140C or used fresh. The overlapping peptide pools covered the spike proteins of SARS-CoV-2 as well as those of the common cold coronaviruses HCoV-NL63, HCoV-OC43 and HCoV-229E. Genomic DNA was extracted from cultured CD4+ T cells with the QIAamp micro DNA kit.

The library was built by means of the immunoSEQ multiplex PCR assay. TCR beta CDR3 sequencing was performed on DNA from the cultured, isolated CD4+ T cells. The authors processed their data as follows. Non-productive TCR sequences were removed and reads were trimmed to the CDR3 region, keeping CDR3s of at least 7 amino acids. The MANAFEST web app was used to pick out antigen-specific clonotypes by comparing their expansion in peptide wells with that in reference cultures. To be called positive, a clone needed expansion at FDR<0.05 compared with the reference and with all other wells, an odds ratio greater than 5, and a frequency greater than 0.1% in two replicate wells. A clonotype was defined as cross-reactive if the clonotype was significantly expanded both in SARS-CoV-2 spike wells and in at least one common cold coronavirus spike condition. CDR3 similarity was assessed by Levenshtein distance with the stringdist R package, and unrooted trees were built with ape in R 3.6.1. TCRdb limited this immuneACCESS table to in-frame rearrangements with V and J called. A share of clones is missing; checked studies link under half to unresolved V genes, and the rest is unexplained. Clone size and the V and J calls come from that table; the DNA yielded D and trimming. The sample profile shows tens of thousands of clones; 70% to 75% of them were found once. The ten largest clones add up to around 13% of the sample.

Sample: CD4+ T cells from PBMCs cultured with HCoV-229E spike peptides, taken after COVID-19 vaccination. What this sample's cell subset or site label stands for: HCoV-229E spike overlapping peptide pool stimulation. The sequence links TRBV3-1 (or the pseudogene TRBV3-2) to TRBJ1-4; the D gene is unclear. The clonotype comes from a human donor who received a COVID-19 vaccine. Read as DNA, the sequence is TGTGCCAGCAGCCAAGGGTTTGGTGTAAGGGAAAAACTGTTTTTT. It translates to CASSQGFGVREKLFF.